This TCR beta chain appears in the sequencing data of a study of blood T cell repertoires in COVID-19. CDR1 and CDR2 (germline): DFQATT, SNEGSKA (reference sequence). The ends were cut back, 3 bases at V and 7 bases at J, with 16 bases in the middle. CDR3 size: 15 residues. The assay was immunoSEQ multiplex PCR, and TCRdb's table has in-frame clones only and misses some. The sample gives about 69,000 clones, around 86% of which show up once; under 3% is in the top ten. V gene TRBV20-1 combines with J gene TRBJ1-6, with D maybe TRBD1 (6 bases). Sequenced material: peripheral blood. This clonotype originated in a man older than 75 with acute or convalescent COVID-19. As DNA, the CDR3 is TGCAGTGCTAGTGGGGGGCGACCTTGGAATTCACCCCTCCACTTT. Translated: CSASGGRPWNSPLHF.